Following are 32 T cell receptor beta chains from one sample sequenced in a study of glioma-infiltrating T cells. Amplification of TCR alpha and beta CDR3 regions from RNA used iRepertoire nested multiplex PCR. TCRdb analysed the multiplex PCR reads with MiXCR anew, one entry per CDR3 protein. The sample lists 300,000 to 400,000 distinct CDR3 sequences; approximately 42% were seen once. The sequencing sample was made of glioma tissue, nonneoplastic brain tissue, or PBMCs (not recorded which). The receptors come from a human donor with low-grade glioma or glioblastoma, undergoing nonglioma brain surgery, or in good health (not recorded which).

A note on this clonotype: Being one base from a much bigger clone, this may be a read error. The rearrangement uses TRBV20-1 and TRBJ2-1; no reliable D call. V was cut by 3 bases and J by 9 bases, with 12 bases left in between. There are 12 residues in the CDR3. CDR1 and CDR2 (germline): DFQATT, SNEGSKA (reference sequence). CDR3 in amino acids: CSASDRSGEQFF. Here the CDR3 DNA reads TGCAGTGCTAGTGACCGGTCGGGTGAGCAGTTCTTC.

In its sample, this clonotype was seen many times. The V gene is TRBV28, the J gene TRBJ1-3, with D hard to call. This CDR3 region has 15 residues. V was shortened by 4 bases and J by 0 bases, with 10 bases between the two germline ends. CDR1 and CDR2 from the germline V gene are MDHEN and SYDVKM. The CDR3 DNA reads TGTGCCAGCAGTTCCCAGGAGGGCTCTGGAAACACCATATATTTT. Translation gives CASSSQEGSGNTIYF.

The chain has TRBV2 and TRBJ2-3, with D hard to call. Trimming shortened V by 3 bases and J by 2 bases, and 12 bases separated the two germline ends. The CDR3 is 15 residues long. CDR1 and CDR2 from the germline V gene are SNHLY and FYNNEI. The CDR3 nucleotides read TGTGCCAGCAGTGAGATACCGAGCTACACAGATACGCAGTATTTT. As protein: CASSEIPSYTDTQYF.

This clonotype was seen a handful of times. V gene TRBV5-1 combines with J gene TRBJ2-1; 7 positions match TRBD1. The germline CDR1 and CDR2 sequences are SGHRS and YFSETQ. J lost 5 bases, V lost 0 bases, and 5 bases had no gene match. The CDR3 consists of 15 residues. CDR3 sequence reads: CASSLVDRDHNEQFF. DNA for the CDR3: TGCGCCAGCAGCTTGGTTGACAGGGACCACAATGAGCAGTTCTTC.

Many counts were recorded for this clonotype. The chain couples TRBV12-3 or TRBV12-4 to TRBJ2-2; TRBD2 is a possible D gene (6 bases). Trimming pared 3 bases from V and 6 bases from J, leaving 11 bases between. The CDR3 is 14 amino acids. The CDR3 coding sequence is TGTGCCAGCAGTTTCGGGACTCTGTCCGGGGAGCTGTTTTTT. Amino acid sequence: CASSFGTLSGELFF.

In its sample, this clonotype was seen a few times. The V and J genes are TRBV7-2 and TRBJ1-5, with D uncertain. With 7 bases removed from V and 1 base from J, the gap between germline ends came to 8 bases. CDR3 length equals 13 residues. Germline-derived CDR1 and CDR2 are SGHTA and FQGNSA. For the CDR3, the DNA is TGTGCCAGCACAAGATCGAGCAATCAGCCCCAGCATTTT. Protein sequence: CASTRSSNQPQHF. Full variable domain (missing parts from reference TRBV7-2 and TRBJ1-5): GAGVSQSPSNKVTEKGKDVELRCDPISGHTALYWYRQSLGQGLEFLIYFQGNSAPDKSGLPSDRFSAERTGGSVSTLTIQRTQQEDSAVYLCASTRSSNQPQHFGDGTRLSIL.

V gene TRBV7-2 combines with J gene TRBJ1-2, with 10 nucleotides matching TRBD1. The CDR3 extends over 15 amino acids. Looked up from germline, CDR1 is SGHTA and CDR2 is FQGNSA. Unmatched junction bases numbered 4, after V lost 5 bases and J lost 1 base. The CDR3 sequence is CASSTRTGGNYGYTF. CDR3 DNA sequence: TGTGCCAGCAGCACCCGGACAGGGGGTAACTATGGCTACACCTTC.

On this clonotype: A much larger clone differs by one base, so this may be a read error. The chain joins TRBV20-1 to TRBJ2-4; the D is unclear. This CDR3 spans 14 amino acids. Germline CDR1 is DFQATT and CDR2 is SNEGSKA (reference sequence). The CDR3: CSALKDTSKNFQYF. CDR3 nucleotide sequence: TGCAGTGCGCTAAAAGATACCTCAAAAAACTTTCAGTACTTC.

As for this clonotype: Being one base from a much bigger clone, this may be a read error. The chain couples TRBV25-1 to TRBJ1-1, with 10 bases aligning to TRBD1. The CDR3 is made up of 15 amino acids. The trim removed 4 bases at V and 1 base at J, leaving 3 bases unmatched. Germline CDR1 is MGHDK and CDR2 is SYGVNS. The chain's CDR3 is CASSGQGAGNTEAFF. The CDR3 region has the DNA TGTGCCAGCAGTGGACAGGGGGCCGGGAACACTGAAGCTTTCTTT.

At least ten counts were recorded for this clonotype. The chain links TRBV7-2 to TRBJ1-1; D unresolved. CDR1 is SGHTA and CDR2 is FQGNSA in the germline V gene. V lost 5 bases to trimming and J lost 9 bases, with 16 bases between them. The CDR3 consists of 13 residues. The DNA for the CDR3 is TGTGCCAGCAGCCCCGAATGGGGTAGAAAAGCTTTCTTT. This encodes CASSPEWGRKAFF.

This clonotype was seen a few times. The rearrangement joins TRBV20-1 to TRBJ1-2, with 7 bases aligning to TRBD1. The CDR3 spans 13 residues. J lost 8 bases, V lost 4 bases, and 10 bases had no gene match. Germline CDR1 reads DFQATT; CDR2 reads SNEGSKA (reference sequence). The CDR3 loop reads CSATETGNNGYTF. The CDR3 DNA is TGCAGTGCTACAGAGACAGGGAATAACGGCTACACCTTC.

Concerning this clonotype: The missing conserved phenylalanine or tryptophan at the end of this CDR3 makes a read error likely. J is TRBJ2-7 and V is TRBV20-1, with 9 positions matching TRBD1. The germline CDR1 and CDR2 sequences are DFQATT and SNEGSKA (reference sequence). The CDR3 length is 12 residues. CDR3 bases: TGCAGCGCCGGGACAGGGAAATACGAGCAGTACCTC. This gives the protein CSAGTGKYEQYL.

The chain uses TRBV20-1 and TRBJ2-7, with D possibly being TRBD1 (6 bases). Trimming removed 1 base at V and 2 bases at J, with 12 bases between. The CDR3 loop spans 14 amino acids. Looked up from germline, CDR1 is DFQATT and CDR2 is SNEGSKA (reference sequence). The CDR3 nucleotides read TGCAGTGCTAGAGCCCCGGACAGACCCTACGAGCAGTACTTC. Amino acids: CSARAPDRPYEQYF.

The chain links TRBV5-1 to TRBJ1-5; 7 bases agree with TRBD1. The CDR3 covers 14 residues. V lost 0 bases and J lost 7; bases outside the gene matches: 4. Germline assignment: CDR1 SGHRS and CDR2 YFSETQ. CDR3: CASSLEGASQPQHF. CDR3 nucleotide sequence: TGCGCCAGCAGCTTGGAGGGGGCATCGCAGCCCCAGCATTTT.

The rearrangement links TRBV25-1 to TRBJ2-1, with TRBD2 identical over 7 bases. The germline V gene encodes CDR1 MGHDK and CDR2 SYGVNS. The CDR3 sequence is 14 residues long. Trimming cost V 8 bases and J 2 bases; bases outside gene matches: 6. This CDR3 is CASQPREPYNEQFF. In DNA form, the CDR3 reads TGTGCCAGCCAACCGCGGGAGCCCTACAATGAGCAGTTCTTC.

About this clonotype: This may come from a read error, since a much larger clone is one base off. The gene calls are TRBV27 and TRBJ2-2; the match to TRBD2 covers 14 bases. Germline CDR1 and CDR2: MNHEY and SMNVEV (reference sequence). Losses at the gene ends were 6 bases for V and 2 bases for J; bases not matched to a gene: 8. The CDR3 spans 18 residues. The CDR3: CASRPGLAGVCNTGELFF. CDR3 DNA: TGTGCCAGCAGACCGGGACTAGCGGGAGTCTGCAACACCGGGGAGCTGTTTTTT.

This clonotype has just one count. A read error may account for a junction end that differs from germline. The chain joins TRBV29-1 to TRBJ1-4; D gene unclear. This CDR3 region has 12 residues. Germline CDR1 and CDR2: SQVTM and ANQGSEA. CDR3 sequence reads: CSGGPSNEKLFF. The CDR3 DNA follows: TGCAGCGGGGGTCCGTCTAATGAGAAACTGTTTTTT.

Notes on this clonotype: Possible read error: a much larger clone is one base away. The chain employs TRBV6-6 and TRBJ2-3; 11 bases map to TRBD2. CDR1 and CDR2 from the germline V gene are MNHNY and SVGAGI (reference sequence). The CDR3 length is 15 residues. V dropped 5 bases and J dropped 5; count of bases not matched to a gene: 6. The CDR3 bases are TGTGCCAGCAGTATCAACGGGACTAGCGGAGATACGCAGTATTTT. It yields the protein CASSINGTSGDTQYF.

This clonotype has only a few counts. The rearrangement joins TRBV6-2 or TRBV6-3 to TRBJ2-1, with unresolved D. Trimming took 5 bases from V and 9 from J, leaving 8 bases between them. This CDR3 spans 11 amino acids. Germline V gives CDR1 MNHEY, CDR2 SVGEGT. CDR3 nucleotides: TGTGCCAGCAGTCAATCAAGTGAGCAGTTCTTC. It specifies CASSQSSEQFF.

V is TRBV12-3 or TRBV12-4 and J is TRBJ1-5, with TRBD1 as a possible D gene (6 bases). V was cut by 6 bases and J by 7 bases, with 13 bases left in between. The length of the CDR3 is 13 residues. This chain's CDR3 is CASSSGVPQPQHF. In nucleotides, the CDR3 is TGTGCCAGCAGCTCAGGGGTGCCCCAGCCCCAGCATTTT.

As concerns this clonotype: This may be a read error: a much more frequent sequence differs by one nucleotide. The CDR3 DNA reads as TGTGCCAGTCAATCGTTGATTGGTGGGAAACTGTTTTTT. Translation gives CASQSLIGGKLFF. The chain recombines TRBV25-1 with TRBJ1-4; D gene ambiguous. Germline V gene data show CDR1 as MGHDK and CDR2 as SYGVNS. Deletions cut 9 bases from V and 11 bases from J, with 19 bases between. There are 13 residues in the CDR3.

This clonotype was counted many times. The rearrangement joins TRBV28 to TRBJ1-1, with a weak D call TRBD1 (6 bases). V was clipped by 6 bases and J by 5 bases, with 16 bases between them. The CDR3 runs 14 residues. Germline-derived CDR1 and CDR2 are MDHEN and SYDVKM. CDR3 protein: CASRGTGRWTEAFF. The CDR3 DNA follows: TGTGCCAGCAGAGGAACAGGGCGTTGGACTGAAGCTTTCTTT. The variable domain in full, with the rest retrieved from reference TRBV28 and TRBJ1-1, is DVKVTQSSRYLVKRTGEKVFLECVQDMDHENMFWYRQDPGLGLRLIYFSYDVKMKEKGDIPEGYSVSREKKERFSLILESASTNQTSMYLCASRGTGRWTEAFFGQGTRLTVV.

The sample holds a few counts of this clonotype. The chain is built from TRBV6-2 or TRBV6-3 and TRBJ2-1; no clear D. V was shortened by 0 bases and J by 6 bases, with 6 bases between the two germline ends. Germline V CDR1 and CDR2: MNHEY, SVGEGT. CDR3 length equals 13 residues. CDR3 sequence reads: CASSYSTANEQFF. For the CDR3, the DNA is TGTGCCAGCAGTTACTCGACCGCCAATGAGCAGTTCTTC.

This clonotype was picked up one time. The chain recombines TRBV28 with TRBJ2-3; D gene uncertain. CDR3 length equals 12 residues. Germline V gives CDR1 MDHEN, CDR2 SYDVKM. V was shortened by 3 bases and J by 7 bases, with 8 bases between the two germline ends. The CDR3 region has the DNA TGTGCCAGCAGTTTCTTCCGTAATACGCAGTATTTT. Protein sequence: CASSFFRNTQYF.

CDR3 nucleotides: TGTGCCATCGGGCACACAGGGTCTAATGAAAAACTGTTTTTT. Amino acid sequence: CAIGHTGSNEKLFF. J is TRBJ1-4 and V is TRBV10-3, with a weak D call TRBD1 (6 bases). Germline CDR1 reads ENHRY; CDR2 reads SYGVKD. This CDR3 contains 14 residues. V was cut by 8 bases and J by 3 bases, with 13 bases left in between.

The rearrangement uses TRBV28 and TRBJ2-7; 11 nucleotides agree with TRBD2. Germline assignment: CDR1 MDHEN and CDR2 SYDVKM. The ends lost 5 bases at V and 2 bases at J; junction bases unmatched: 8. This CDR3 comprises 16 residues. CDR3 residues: CASSIIAGGSAYEQYF. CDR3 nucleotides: TGTGCCAGCAGTATCATAGCGGGAGGGAGCGCCTACGAGCAGTACTTC. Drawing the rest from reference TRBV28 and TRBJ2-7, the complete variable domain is DVKVTQSSRYLVKRTGEKVFLECVQDMDHENMFWYRQDPGLGLRLIYFSYDVKMKEKGDIPEGYSVSREKKERFSLILESASTNQTSMYLCASSIIAGGSAYEQYFGPGTRLTVT.

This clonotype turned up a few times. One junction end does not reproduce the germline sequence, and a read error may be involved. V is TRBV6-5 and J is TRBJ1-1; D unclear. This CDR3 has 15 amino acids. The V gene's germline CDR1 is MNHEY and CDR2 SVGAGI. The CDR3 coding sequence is TGTGCCAGCAGTTACTCGATGGGCAGAAACACTAAAGCTTTCTTT. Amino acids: CASSYSMGRNTKAFF.

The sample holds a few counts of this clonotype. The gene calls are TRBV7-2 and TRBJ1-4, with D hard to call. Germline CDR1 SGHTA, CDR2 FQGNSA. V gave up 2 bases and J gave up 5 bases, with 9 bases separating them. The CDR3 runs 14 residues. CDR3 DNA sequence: TGTGCCAGCAGCTTACAAGTCAGCAATGAAAAACTGTTTTTT. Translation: CASSLQVSNEKLFF.

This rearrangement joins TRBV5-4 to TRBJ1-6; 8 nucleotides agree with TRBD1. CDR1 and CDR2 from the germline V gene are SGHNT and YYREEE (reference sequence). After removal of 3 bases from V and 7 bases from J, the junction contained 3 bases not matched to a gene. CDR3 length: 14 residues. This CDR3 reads CASSSDRANSPLHF. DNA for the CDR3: TGTGCCAGCAGCTCGGACAGGGCCAATTCACCCCTCCACTTT.

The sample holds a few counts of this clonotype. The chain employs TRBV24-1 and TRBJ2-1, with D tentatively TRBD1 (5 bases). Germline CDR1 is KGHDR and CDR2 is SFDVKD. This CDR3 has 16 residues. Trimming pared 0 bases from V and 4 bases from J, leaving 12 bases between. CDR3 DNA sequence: TGTGCCACCAGTGATTTGGTGACAGAAAAATACAATGAGCAGTTCTTC. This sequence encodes CATSDLVTEKYNEQFF.

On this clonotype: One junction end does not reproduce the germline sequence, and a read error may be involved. CDR3 loop: CASRIQGGRSDEQYF. The DNA for the CDR3 is TGTGCCAGCAGAATCCAGGGAGGCCGCTCCGACGAGCAGTACTTC. The chain employs TRBV27 and TRBJ2-7; D is possibly TRBD2 (6 bases). The CDR3 sequence is 15 residues long. Per the germline V gene, CDR1 is MNHEY and CDR2 is SMNVEV (reference sequence).

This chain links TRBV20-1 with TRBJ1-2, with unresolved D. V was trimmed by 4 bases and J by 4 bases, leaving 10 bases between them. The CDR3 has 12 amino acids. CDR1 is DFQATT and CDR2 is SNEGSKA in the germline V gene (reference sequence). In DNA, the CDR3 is TGCAGTGCTAAACGGAGTGTCTATGGCTACACCTTC. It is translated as CSAKRSVYGYTF.